The T cell receptor beta chain under discussion was sequenced for a study of T cell repertoires in cytomegalovirus infection. Trimming stripped 3 bases from V and 5 bases from J, with 10 bases between. CDR3 length: 13 residues. Germline loops: CDR1 MGHRA, CDR2 YSYEKL. TCRdb used MiXCR to reprocess the reads, holding one entry per CDR3 protein. Of 800,000 to 950,000 distinct CDR3 sequences listed, about 31% were seen once; the top ten hold around 12%. This clonotype was observed a handful of times. Its target is unknown. The chain links TRBV4-1 to TRBJ1-1, with a tentative D call TRBD1 (6 bases). The origin of this receptor is a human donor in good health (CMV status not recorded). Some clones in this sample may be carry-over from other donors' samples. Sample: cultured CD8+ T cells from PBMCs, taken from culture after CMV antigen stimulation. CDR3 coding DNA: TGCGCCAGCAGCCAGAGCAGGGGAACTGAAGCTTTCTTT. The encoded protein is CASSQSRGTEAFF.